This TCR beta chain was recovered during a study of T cell responses to AZD1222 COVID-19 vaccine. The method was immunoSEQ multiplex PCR; TCRdb's version includes in-frame clones alone and lacks a portion of them. The data contain 140,000 to 150,000 clones, 90% to 95% of them singletons. Germline lookup yields CDR1 SGHTA and CDR2 FQGTGA. The CDR3 contains 15 residues. V lost 5 bases, J lost 4 bases, and 10 bases stayed unmatched. This sequence joins TRBV7-3 and TRBJ1-1; TRBD1 matches 7 bases. The starting material was peripheral blood, obtained after recovery from COVID-19. The TCR was taken from an adult who had recovered from COVID-19. CDR3 bases: TGTGCCAGCAGCGCAAACAGGGGTTTGAGCACTGAAGCTTTCTTT. Translation gives CASSANRGLSTEAFF.